This TCR beta chain stems from a study of chemoradiotherapy in HPV16-positive cancers. This CDR3 comprises 15 residues. The trim removed 5 bases at V and 1 base at J, leaving 1 base unmatched. Germline loops: CDR1 SGHRS, CDR2 YFSETQ. Data came from immunoSEQ multiplex PCR; TCRdb stores just in-frame clones and leaves some out. Of a few thousand clones listed, about 90% are singletons. This chain links TRBV5-1 with TRBJ2-2; 11 bases match TRBD2. The clonotype originates from a human donor with HPV-associated anogenital cancer. The sample in question was blood, obtained from a patient who underwent chemoradiotherapy. The CDR3 protein is CASRGLAENTGELFF. CDR3 DNA: TGCGCCAGCAGGGGACTAGCGGAGAACACCGGGGAGCTGTTTTTT.